This T cell receptor (beta chain) stems from a study of CD8+ T cells in alopecia areata. Of note for this clone: As yet, its antigen is unknown.

The CDR3 is made up of 13 amino acids. The ends lost 1 base at V and 4 bases at J; junction bases unmatched: 0. Germline V lookup: CDR1 WSHSY, CDR2 SAAADI. General study findings and limits: Patients shared TCRs less clearly than mice did, possibly owing to HLA.

Following RNA extraction, reverse transcription yielded cDNA that acted as the sequencing template. Assay used: immunoSEQ multiplex PCR; TCRdb lists only in-frame clones, some missing. Altogether under 40,000 clones are present, roughly 50% being singletons, with the ten largest covering around two fifths. The genes are TRBV10-2 and TRBJ2-7; 8 bases align to TRBD1. Sequenced material: NKG2D-high CD8+ T cells sorted from blood. This TCR derives from a human donor with alopecia areata. CDR3 in DNA: TGCGCCAGCAGTGAGTACAGGGGGTACGAGCAGTACTTC. The encoded protein is CASSEYRGYEQYF.